A selection of T cell receptor beta chains follows, all from one sample in a study of human T cells and chemical hapten exposure. TCRdb passed the RACE reads through MiXCR, listing each CDR3 protein once. The sample has 380,000 or so distinct CDR3 sequences; 5.5% are singletons. The specimen was whole blood, collected in connection with sensitization to the hapten diphenylcyclopropenone (DPC). These receptors all come from a woman aged 18-29 years with alopecia areata. Some clones in this sample may be carry-over from other donors' samples. CDR3s include the opening cysteine and the closing phenylalanine or tryptophan. D genes are given only for firm matches. Size tells how often a clone was seen (once, few, many) or the class of an expanded clone, and some rows leave it out.

clone_size: many
d_call: -
v_call: TRBV5-4
j_call: TRBJ2-3
cdr3_aa: CASSGGRLGSQGRTQYF
cdr3_nt: TGTGCCAGCAGCGGGGGTCGACTGGGGAGTCAGGGACGGACGCAGTATTTT

clone_size: few
d_call: -
v_call: TRBV14
j_call: TRBJ2-3
cdr3_aa: CASSQDWTATDTQYF
cdr3_nt: TGTGCCAGCAGCCAAGACTGGACAGCCACAGATACGCAGTATTTT

clone_size: -
d_call: -
v_call: TRBV24-1
j_call: TRBJ2-6
cdr3_aa: CATSEPASANVLTF
cdr3_nt: TGTGCCACCAGTGAGCCGGCCAGCGCCAACGTCCTGACTTTC

clone_size: many
d_call: TRBD1
v_call: TRBV29-1
j_call: TRBJ2-7
cdr3_aa: CSVEAQGAGEQYF
cdr3_nt: TGCAGCGTTGAAGCTCAGGGGGCGGGCGAGCAGTACTTC

clone_size: many
d_call: -
v_call: TRBV7-9
j_call: TRBJ2-7
cdr3_aa: CASRSGAGYEQYF
cdr3_nt: TGTGCCAGCCGATCCGGGGCAGGCTACGAGCAGTACTTC

clone_size: many
d_call: -
v_call: TRBV7-9
j_call: TRBJ1-4
cdr3_aa: CASSPPRQDGEKLFF
cdr3_nt: TGTGCCAGCAGCCCCCCGCGGCAGGATGGAGAAAAACTGTTTTTT

clone_size: few
d_call: TRBD1
v_call: TRBV18
j_call: TRBJ2-1
cdr3_aa: CASSPGQPGNEQFF
cdr3_nt: TGTGCCAGCTCGCCGGGACAGCCGGGCAATGAGCAGTTCTTC

clone_size: -
d_call: -
v_call: TRBV2
j_call: TRBJ2-2
cdr3_aa: CASPDRNTGELFF
cdr3_nt: TGTGCCAGTCCTGACAGAAACACCGGGGAGCTGTTTTTT

clone_size: many
d_call: -
v_call: TRBV28
j_call: TRBJ1-5
cdr3_aa: CASSFSVRHVRGQPQHF
cdr3_nt: TGTGCCAGCAGTTTTTCCGTCCGACATGTTCGGGGACAGCCCCAGCATTTT

clone_size: many
d_call: -
v_call: TRBV4-1
j_call: TRBJ1-2
cdr3_aa: CASSQDLTHPYGYTF
cdr3_nt: TGCGCCAGCAGCCAAGACCTTACGCATCCCTATGGCTACACCTTC

clone_size: few
d_call: -
v_call: TRBV29-1
j_call: TRBJ2-7
cdr3_aa: CSVALGHQGYEQYF
cdr3_nt: TGCAGCGTTGCGCTCGGGCACCAGGGGTACGAGCAGTACTTC

clone_size: few
d_call: TRBD1
v_call: TRBV5-1
j_call: TRBJ1-1
cdr3_aa: CASSLQRTGAHMNTEAFF
cdr3_nt: TGCGCCAGCAGCTTACAACGGACAGGGGCACATATGAACACTGAAGCTTTCTTT

clone_size: few
d_call: TRBD1
v_call: TRBV4-3
j_call: TRBJ2-2
cdr3_aa: CASSHGDRNTGELFF
cdr3_nt: TGCGCCAGCAGCCACGGGGACAGAAACACCGGGGAGCTGTTTTTT

clone_size: few
d_call: -
v_call: TRBV28
j_call: TRBJ1-3
cdr3_aa: CASSTWDKGASGNTIYF
cdr3_nt: TGTGCCAGCAGTACTTGGGACAAGGGAGCCTCTGGAAACACCATATATTTT

clone_size: few
d_call: -
v_call: TRBV2
j_call: TRBJ1-4
cdr3_aa: CASRAHATNEKLFF
cdr3_nt: TGTGCCAGCAGGGCCCACGCAACTAATGAAAAACTGTTTTTT

clone_size: few
d_call: TRBD1
v_call: TRBV27
j_call: TRBJ1-2
cdr3_aa: CASSTRQGSFPYGYTF
cdr3_nt: TGTGCCAGCAGTACGAGACAGGGGAGCTTCCCCTATGGCTACACCTTC

clone_size: few
d_call: TRBD1
v_call: TRBV28
j_call: TRBJ1-2
cdr3_aa: CASSLLVGQGDGYTF
cdr3_nt: TGTGCCAGCAGCCTCCTCGTGGGACAGGGTGATGGCTACACCTTC

clone_size: -
d_call: -
v_call: TRBV4-1
j_call: TRBJ1-6
cdr3_aa: CASSLDVGLGNSPLHF
cdr3_nt: TGCGCCAGCAGCCTAGACGTAGGGCTGGGTAATTCACCCCTCCACTTT

clone_size: -
d_call: -
v_call: TRBV6-2/TRBV6-3
j_call: TRBJ2-7
cdr3_aa: CASSTGSTYEQYF
cdr3_nt: TGTGCCAGCTCCACAGGGAGTACCTACGAGCAGTACTTC

clone_size: few
d_call: -
v_call: TRBV12-3/TRBV12-4
j_call: TRBJ2-1
cdr3_aa: CASSPPRDNEQFF
cdr3_nt: TGTGCCAGCAGTCCCCCCAGGGACAATGAGCAGTTCTTC

clone_size: many
d_call: -
v_call: TRBV4-3
j_call: TRBJ2-1
cdr3_aa: CASSQDLGLYNEQFF
cdr3_nt: TGCGCCAGCAGCCAAGATCTCGGGCTCTACAATGAGCAGTTCTTC

clone_size: many
d_call: TRBD2
v_call: TRBV4-2
j_call: TRBJ2-7
cdr3_aa: CASSQAGGLHEQYF
cdr3_nt: TGTGCCAGCAGCCAAGCGGGGGGGCTCCACGAGCAGTACTTC

clone_size: few
d_call: -
v_call: TRBV6-5
j_call: TRBJ1-5
cdr3_aa: CASSSKINQPQHF
cdr3_nt: TGTGCCAGTTCATCAAAAATAAATCAGCCCCAGCATTTT

clone_size: few
d_call: TRBD1
v_call: TRBV13
j_call: TRBJ1-2
cdr3_aa: CASSLNRGDYGYTF
cdr3_nt: TGTGCCAGCAGCTTGAACAGGGGAGACTATGGCTACACCTTC

clone_size: many
d_call: -
v_call: TRBV10-2
j_call: TRBJ1-1
cdr3_aa: CASSWGPNTEAFF
cdr3_nt: TGCGCCAGCAGTTGGGGTCCGAACACTGAAGCTTTCTTT

clone_size: medium-sized
d_call: TRBD1
v_call: TRBV29-1
j_call: TRBJ1-1
cdr3_aa: CSVDGQGDTEAFF
cdr3_nt: TGCAGCGTTGACGGACAGGGAGACACTGAAGCTTTCTTT